This TCR beta chain was captured in a study of identical twins (dated by TCRdb to the mid-2010s). Looking at the study overall: TCR alpha and beta repertoires from monozygotic twins, unrelated adults of various ages and cord blood were deep-sequenced to test whether fetal clonotypes persist. To rule out contamination, replicate twin experiments were performed at different times with different library preparation protocols. Paper-wide results and their limitations: Zero-insertion analyses could be partly confounded by invariant T cells such as MAIT and iNKT, although diverse VJ usage argued against such confounding for most clonotypes. In monozygotic twins, out-of-frame TCR alpha sharing was systematically underestimated by recombination models, although the models agreed with sharing between unrelated individuals. Fewer insertions were carried by abundant cord blood beta clonotypes, a similar but weaker trend appeared in young adult naive repertoires, and no such trend appeared in memory repertoires. Excess twin sharing in beta out-of-frame sequences was weaker because fewer shared sequences lowered the signal-to-noise ratio. Because the same donors could not be followed over many years, conclusions were based on cross-sectional statistical analysis. Compared with coincidental sharing between unrelated individuals, out-of-frame TCR alpha sequences shared between twins had an excess of sequences with low generation probability.

Comments on this clonotype: Its antigen remains undetermined. Nothing much larger sits one base from this clone, and base qualities are not available.

Every donor in the study was a healthy Caucasian. The twin cohort comprised three pairs of female monozygotic twins, all aged roughly 18 to 29 years. RNA for TCR libraries was isolated from peripheral blood mononuclear cells. Library method: 5' RACE. Sequencing took place on an Illumina HiSeq 2000. A universal primer binding site was introduced by template switching, and a unique molecular identifier was present in the final cDNA, enabling accurate counting of TCR cDNA molecules. Specific primers in the conserved constant-segment region were used to synthesize first-strand cDNA for the TCR alpha and beta chains. To control for contamination, every cDNA library carried two barcodes: a SMART-Mk sample barcode plus Illumina barcodes. Two successive PCR steps introduced TruSeq adapter sequences along with Illumina sample barcodes. Sequencing of the TCR alpha and beta cDNA libraries was done on the Illumina HiSeq platform using custom primers. Per the original workflow: Unique molecular identifiers were extracted from raw reads with MiGEC, and CDR3 positions were determined with MiXCR. Recombination models were inferred per individual with the repgenHMM and IGoR tools using an EM algorithm. Shared clonotypes were analyzed with the tcR package in R, and sharing was normalized by the product of cloneset sizes. Out-of-frame nonproductive sequences were analyzed to study raw recombination free of thymic and clonal selection effects. The public reads were quality trimmed at Q25 with fastp and then assembled into clones with MiXCR by TCRdb, keeping productive beta chains. Here each entry gathers all rows of one CDR3 protein and keeps the most common genes and DNA. TCRdb, not the authors, supplied the V and J calls. This sample has about 660,000 distinct CDR3 sequences in its table, and over 8.5% of those were observed once. The leading ten clones occupy approximately 0.89% of the sample.

These data also formed part of another study, on yellow fever vaccine responses in identical twins. In that second paper, the authors write: According to the authors, the vaccine-induced T cell response in identical twins seemed to be partly convergent and partly specific to each individual. In the study, vaccine-responding T cell clones were precisely tracked in identical twins.

This clonotype was obtained from a woman between 18 and 30 years old in good health. The sample taken for sequencing was PBMCs.

The DNA is TGCAGTGCTAGAAGTGGCAGGGAAAATCAGCCCCAGCATTTT. Its product reads: CSARSGRENQPQHF. The rearranged segments are TRBV20-1 and TRBJ1-5; matching of 5 bases hints at TRBD1 as the D gene. CDR1 and CDR2 were assigned from the germline V gene (reference sequence) as DFQATT and SNEGSKA. CDR3 length: 14 amino acids, cysteine to phenylalanine. CDR3 DNA is the only sequence kept; it has 42 bases, read in frame from the first base. Cut back by 2 bases and 4 bases, the V and J ends lie 12 bases apart.